The rows below give T cell receptor beta chains drawn from one sample of a study of blood T cell repertoires in COVID-19. Only in-frame clones appear in the TCRdb table, and some are missing; sequencing was by immunoSEQ multiplex PCR. In the table there are approximately 190,000 clones, around 77% of which are singletons. The sample was peripheral blood. The receptors were gathered from a man between 60 and 75 years old with active or convalescent COVID-19. CDR3s include the opening cysteine and the closing phenylalanine or tryptophan. The order of the fields is clone size, V gene, J gene, D gene, CDR3 protein, CDR3 DNA. The D gene is left open where the match is weak. The listing skips clone size in some rows; elsewhere it reads once, few, many or a size class.

few	TRBV11-2	TRBJ2-3	NA	CASSLGGVRGARDTQYF	TGTGCCAGCAGCTTAGGTGGGGTTCGGGGGGCGAGAGATACGCAGTATTTT
NA	TRBV7-8	TRBJ2-3	NA	CASTSPSGPDTQYF	TGTGCCAGCACTTCACCCAGCGGGCCGGATACGCAGTATTTT
NA	TRBV7-9	TRBJ2-7	NA	CASSTGGLVYEQYF	TGTGCCAGCAGCACCGGTGGGCTTGTCTACGAGCAGTACTTC
NA	TRBV3-1/TRBV3-2	TRBJ2-3	TRBD2	CASSGLAGGFSTDTQYF	TGTGCCAGCAGCGGACTAGCGGGAGGCTTCAGCACAGATACGCAGTATTTT
NA	TRBV29-1	TRBJ1-1	NA	CSVDRGTEAFF	TGCAGCGTCGACCGGGGCACTGAAGCTTTCTTT
NA	TRBV5-6	TRBJ1-1	NA	CASSRPGTLMGTEAFF	TGTGCCAGCAGCCGTCCCGGGACTTTGATGGGGACTGAAGCTTTCTTT
NA	TRBV20-1	TRBJ2-7	NA	CSATRGYEQYF	TGCAGTGCTACGCGTGGTTACGAGCAGTACTTC
NA	TRBV6-2/TRBV6-3	TRBJ2-7	NA	CASSYEGDGREQYF	TGTGCCAGCAGTTACGAGGGGGATGGACGGGAGCAGTACTTC
NA	TRBV4-1	TRBJ2-6	NA	CASRPNRGLSGANVLTF	TGCGCCAGCAGGCCGAATCGGGGACTCTCTGGGGCCAACGTCCTGACTTTC
NA	TRBV4-3	TRBJ2-3	TRBD2	CASSPSGSSTDTQYF	TGCGCCAGCAGCCCTAGCGGGTCTAGCACAGATACGCAGTATTTT
NA	TRBV6-2/TRBV6-3	TRBJ2-7	NA	CASSYDGSSYEQYF	TGTGCCAGCAGTTATGACGGGTCCTCCTACGAGCAGTACTTC
NA	TRBV5-6	TRBJ1-5	NA	CASSLLVKPQHF	TGTGCCAGCAGCTTGTTAGTCAAGCCCCAGCATTTT
NA	TRBV10-3	TRBJ2-7	NA	CAISLGRGIALEQYF	TGTGCCATCAGTTTAGGGAGAGGGATCGCGCTCGAGCAGTACTTC
NA	TRBV7-8	TRBJ2-7	TRBD1	CASSLSGTGYEQYF	TGTGCCAGCAGCTTATCCGGGACAGGTTACGAGCAGTACTTC
NA	TRBV7-3	TRBJ1-1	TRBD1	CASSPTGVTEAFF	TGTGCCAGCAGTCCGACAGGGGTGACTGAAGCTTTCTTT
NA	TRBV24-1	TRBJ2-1	TRBD2	CATSDPIRTSGRDNEQFF	TGTGCCACCAGTGACCCTATCAGAACTAGCGGGAGGGACAATGAGCAGTTCTTC
NA	TRBV5-1	TRBJ1-5	NA	CASSLKTGEQPQHF	TGCGCCAGCAGCCTTAAGACCGGGGAGCAGCCCCAGCATTTT
NA	TRBV5-4	TRBJ2-7	TRBD1	CASSLDRGMGEQYF	TGTGCCAGCAGCTTGGACAGGGGAATGGGGGAGCAGTACTTC
NA	TRBV30	TRBJ1-3	NA	CAWSESGNTIYF	TGTGCCTGGAGTGAAAGCGGAAACACCATATATTTT
NA	TRBV30	TRBJ1-2	NA	CAWSGGRTYYGYTF	TGTGCCTGGAGTGGAGGACGGACTTACTATGGCTACACCTTC
few	TRBV6-1	TRBJ1-2	NA	CASSDPVWGPGYGYTF	TGTGCCAGCAGTGATCCCGTTTGGGGGCCAGGCTATGGCTACACCTTC
NA	TRBV9	TRBJ2-2	NA	CASSVGGSGELFF	TGTGCCAGCAGCGTAGGAGGGTCCGGGGAGCTGTTTTTT
NA	TRBV12-3/TRBV12-4	TRBJ2-2	TRBD1	CANRDSSTGELFF	TGTGCCAACAGGGACAGTTCGACCGGGGAGCTGTTTTTT
NA	TRBV11-2	TRBJ2-6	TRBD1	CASSLTGGSVGANVLTF	TGTGCCAGCAGCTTAACAGGGGGCAGTGTGGGGGCCAACGTCCTGACTTTC
NA	TRBV30	TRBJ1-6	NA	CAWSTQGNSPLHF	TGTGCCTGGAGTACCCAGGGGAATTCACCCCTCCACTTT
once	TRBV6-5	TRBJ1-1	NA	CASWGPSGTEAFF	TGTGCCAGCTGGGGCCCCTCCGGAACTGAAGCTTTCTTT
NA	TRBV28	TRBJ2-7	TRBD2	CASSLSGTSSYEQYF	TGTGCCAGCAGTTTATCCGGGACTAGTTCCTACGAGCAGTACTTC
NA	TRBV2	TRBJ2-2	TRBD1	CARRTGGRTGELFF	TGTGCCAGAAGAACAGGGGGCAGGACCGGGGAGCTGTTTTTT
few	TRBV6-4	TRBJ1-1	NA	CASSVDRDTEAFF	TGTGCCAGCAGTGTTGACAGAGACACTGAAGCTTTCTTT
once	TRBV11-3	TRBJ2-1	NA	CASSKRGTTYNEQFF	TGTGCCAGCAGCAAGAGGGGGACTACCTACAATGAGCAGTTCTTC
NA	TRBV28	TRBJ2-3	TRBD2	CASSRTSGTDTQYF	TGTGCCAGCAGCCGGACTAGCGGCACAGATACGCAGTATTTT
many	TRBV4-2	TRBJ2-7	NA	CASSQESGSGYEQYF	TGTGCCAGCAGCCAAGAGAGTGGGAGTGGCTACGAGCAGTACTTC
NA	TRBV4-3	TRBJ1-4	NA	CASSQDGRGANEKLFF	TGCGCCAGCAGCCAAGATGGCAGGGGCGCAAATGAAAAACTGTTTTTT
NA	TRBV5-4	TRBJ1-2	NA	CASSLESQGKHYGYTF	TGTGCCAGCAGCTTGGAGTCCCAGGGGAAGCACTATGGCTACACCTTC
NA	TRBV28	TRBJ1-5	NA	CASSLWIGDNQPQHF	TGTGCCAGCAGTTTATGGATCGGGGATAATCAGCCCCAGCATTTT
once	TRBV5-8	TRBJ2-7	NA	CASSPLYEQYF	TGTGCCAGCAGCCCCCTGTATGAGCAGTACTTC
NA	TRBV7-9	TRBJ2-3	NA	CASSPTAGQITDTQYF	TGTGCCAGCAGCCCAACTGCCGGACAGATCACAGATACGCAGTATTTT
NA	TRBV7-2	TRBJ2-7	TRBD1	CASSFGTGDYEQYF	TGTGCCAGCAGCTTTGGGACAGGAGACTACGAGCAGTACTTC
NA	TRBV28	TRBJ1-5	NA	CASSLGRGREPQHF	TGTGCCAGCAGTTTAGGTAGGGGTAGAGAACCCCAGCATTTT